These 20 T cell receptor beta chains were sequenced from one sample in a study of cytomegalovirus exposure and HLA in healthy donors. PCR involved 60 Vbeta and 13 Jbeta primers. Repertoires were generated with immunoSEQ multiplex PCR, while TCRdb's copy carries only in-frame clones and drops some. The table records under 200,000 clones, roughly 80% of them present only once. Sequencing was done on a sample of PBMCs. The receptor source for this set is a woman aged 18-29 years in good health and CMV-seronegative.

CDR3 loop: CASSSKRGLAGDNYNEQFF. CDR3 nucleotide sequence: TGTGCCAGCAGCTCAAAGAGGGGACTAGCGGGCGACAACTACAATGAGCAGTTCTTC. This chain uses TRBV7-9 with TRBJ2-1, with 12 bases matching TRBD2. The V gene's germline CDR1 is SEHNR and CDR2 FQNEAQ (reference sequence). The CDR3 has 19 residues. Germline trimming cut 4 bases from V and 3 bases from J; bases unmatched to any gene: 13.

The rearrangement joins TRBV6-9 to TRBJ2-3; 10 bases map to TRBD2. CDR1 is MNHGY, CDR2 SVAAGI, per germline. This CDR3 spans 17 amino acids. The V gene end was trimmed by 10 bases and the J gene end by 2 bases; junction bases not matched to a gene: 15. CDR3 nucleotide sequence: TGTGCCATCCCTCATGCGGCTAGCGGGAGTCACACAGATACGCAGTATTTT. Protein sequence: CAIPHAASGSHTDTQYF.

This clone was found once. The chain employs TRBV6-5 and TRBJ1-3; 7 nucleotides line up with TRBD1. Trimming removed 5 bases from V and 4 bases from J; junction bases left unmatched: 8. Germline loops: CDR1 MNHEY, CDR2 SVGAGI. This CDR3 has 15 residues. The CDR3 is CASSRQGAGGNTIYF. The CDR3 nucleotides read TGTGCCAGCAGTCGACAGGGTGCTGGGGGAAACACCATATATTTT.

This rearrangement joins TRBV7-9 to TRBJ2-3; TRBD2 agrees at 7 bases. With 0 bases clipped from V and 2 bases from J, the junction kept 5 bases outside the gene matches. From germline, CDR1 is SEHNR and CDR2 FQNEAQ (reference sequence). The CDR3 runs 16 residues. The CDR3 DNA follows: TGTGCCAGCAGCTTAGCGATAAGCGGGACCACAGATACGCAGTATTTT. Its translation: CASSLAISGTTDTQYF.

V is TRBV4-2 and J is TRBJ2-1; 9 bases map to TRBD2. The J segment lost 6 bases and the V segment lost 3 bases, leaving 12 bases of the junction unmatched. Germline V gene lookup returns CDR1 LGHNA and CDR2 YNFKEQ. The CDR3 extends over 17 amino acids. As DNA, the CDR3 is TGTGCCAGCAGCCATGCCTGGGGGCGGGAGGGCTTCAATGAGCAGTTCTTC. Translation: CASSHAWGREGFNEQFF.

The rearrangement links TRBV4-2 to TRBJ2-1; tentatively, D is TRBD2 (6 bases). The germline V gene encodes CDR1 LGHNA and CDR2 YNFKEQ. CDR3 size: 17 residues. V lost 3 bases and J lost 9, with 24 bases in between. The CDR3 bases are TGTGCCAGCAGCCAGGGCTTAGTTAGCGGAGCTAACAGTGAGCAGTTCTTC. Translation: CASSQGLVSGANSEQFF.

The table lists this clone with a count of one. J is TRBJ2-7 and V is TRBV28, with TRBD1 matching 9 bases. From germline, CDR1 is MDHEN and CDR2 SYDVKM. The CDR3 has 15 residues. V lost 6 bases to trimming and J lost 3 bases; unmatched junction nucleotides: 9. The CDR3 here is CASRRVGQGNYEQYF. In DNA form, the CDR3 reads TGTGCCAGCAGGAGAGTGGGACAGGGAAACTACGAGCAGTACTTC.

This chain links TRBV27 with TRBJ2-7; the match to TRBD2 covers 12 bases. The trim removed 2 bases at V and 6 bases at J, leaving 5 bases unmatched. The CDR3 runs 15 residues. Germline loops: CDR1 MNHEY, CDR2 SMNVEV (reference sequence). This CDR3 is CASSLRLAGASEQYF. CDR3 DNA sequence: TGTGCCAGCAGTTTAAGACTAGCGGGAGCTAGCGAGCAGTACTTC.

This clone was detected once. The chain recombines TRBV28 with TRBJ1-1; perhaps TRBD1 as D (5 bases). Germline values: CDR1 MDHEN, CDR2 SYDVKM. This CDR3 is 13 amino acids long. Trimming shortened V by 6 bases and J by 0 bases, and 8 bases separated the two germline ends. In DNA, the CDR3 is TGTGCCAGCAGGAGACAGTTGAACACTGAAGCTTTCTTT. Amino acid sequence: CASRRQLNTEAFF. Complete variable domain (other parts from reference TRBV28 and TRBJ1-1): DVKVTQSSRYLVKRTGEKVFLECVQDMDHENMFWYRQDPGLGLRLIYFSYDVKMKEKGDIPEGYSVSREKKERFSLILESASTNQTSMYLCASRRQLNTEAFFGQGTRLTVV.

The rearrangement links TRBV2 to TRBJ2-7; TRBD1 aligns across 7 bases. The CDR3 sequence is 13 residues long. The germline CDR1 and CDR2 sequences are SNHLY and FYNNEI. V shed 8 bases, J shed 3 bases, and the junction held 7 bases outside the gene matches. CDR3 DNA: TGTGCCAGCGGCATGGACAGGTTCTACGAGCAGTACTTC. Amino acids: CASGMDRFYEQYF.

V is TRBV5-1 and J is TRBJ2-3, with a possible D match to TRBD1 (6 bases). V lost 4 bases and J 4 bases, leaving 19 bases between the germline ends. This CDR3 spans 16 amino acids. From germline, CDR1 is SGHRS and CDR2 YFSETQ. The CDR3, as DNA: TGCGCCAGCAGCCGCTCAGGGGCCGTATCCTCAGATACGCAGTATTTT. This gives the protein CASSRSGAVSSDTQYF.

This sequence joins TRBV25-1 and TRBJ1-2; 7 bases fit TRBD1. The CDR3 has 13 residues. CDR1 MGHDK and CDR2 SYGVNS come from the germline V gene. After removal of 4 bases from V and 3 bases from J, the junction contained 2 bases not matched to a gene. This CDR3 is CASSGTGDYGYTF. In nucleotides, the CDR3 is TGTGCCAGCAGTGGAACAGGGGACTATGGCTACACCTTC.

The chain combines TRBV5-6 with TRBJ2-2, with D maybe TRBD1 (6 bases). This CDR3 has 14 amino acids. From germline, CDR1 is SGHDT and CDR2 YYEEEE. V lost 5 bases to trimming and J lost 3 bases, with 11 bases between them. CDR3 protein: CASRQQGYTGELFF. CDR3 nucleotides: TGTGCCAGCAGGCAACAGGGATACACCGGGGAGCTGTTTTTT.

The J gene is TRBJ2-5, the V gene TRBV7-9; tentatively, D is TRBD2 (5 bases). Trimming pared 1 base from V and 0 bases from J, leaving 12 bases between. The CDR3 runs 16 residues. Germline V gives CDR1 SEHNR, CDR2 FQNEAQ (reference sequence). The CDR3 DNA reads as TGTGCCAGCAGCTTAGGCGAGACTACGTACCAAGAGACCCAGTACTTC. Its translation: CASSLGETTYQETQYF.

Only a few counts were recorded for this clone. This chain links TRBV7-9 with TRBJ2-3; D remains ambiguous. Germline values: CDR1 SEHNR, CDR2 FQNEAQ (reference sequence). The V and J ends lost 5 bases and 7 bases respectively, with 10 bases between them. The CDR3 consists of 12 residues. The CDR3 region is CASSRSENTQYF. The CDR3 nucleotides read TGTGCCAGCAGCCGGTCTGAGAATACGCAGTATTTT.

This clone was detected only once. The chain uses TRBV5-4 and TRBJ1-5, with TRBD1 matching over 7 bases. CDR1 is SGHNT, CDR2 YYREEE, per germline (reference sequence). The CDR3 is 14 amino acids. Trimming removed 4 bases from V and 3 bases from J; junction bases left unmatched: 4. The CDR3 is CASSRGTDNQPQHF. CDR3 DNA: TGTGCCAGCAGCCGGGGGACAGACAATCAGCCCCAGCATTTT.

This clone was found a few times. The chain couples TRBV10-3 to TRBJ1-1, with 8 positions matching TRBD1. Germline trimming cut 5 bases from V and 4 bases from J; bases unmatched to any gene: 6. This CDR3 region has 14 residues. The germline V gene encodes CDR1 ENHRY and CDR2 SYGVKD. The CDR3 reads CAISTDRVGTEAFF. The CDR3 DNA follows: TGTGCCATCAGTACGGACAGGGTTGGCACTGAAGCTTTCTTT.

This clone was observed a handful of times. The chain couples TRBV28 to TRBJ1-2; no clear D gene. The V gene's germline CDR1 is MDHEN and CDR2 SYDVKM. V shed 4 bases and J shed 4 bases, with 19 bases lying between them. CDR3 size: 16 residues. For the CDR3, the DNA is TGTGCCAGCAGTTCCCAGAGTCCGGGAGGGTTCTATGGCTACACCTTC. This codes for CASSSQSPGGFYGYTF.

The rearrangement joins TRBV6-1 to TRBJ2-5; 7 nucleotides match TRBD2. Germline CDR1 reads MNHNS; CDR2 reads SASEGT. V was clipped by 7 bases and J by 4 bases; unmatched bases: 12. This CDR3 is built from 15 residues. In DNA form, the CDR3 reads TGTGCCAGCATGGATCGTAGGGGAGGGCGAGAGACCCAGTACTTC. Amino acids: CASMDRRGGRETQYF.

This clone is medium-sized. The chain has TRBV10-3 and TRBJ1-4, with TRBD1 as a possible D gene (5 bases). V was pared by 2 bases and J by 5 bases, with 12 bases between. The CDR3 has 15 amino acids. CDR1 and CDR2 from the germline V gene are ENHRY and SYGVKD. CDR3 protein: CAISEPGQPNEKLFF. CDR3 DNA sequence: TGTGCCATCAGTGAGCCAGGGCAGCCGAATGAAAAACTGTTTTTT.